This T cell receptor beta chain was captured in a study of control samples from healthy donors and cancer patients. Measured with immunoSEQ multiplex PCR; TCRdb has only the in-frame clones, and not every one. The sample records some 220,000 clones, roughly 94% being singletons. Germline loops: CDR1 SGHRS, CDR2 YFSETQ. The V end was cut by 5 bases, the J end by 2 bases, with 7 bases between. The CDR3 covers 12 residues. This clone has a single count. This chain joins TRBV5-1 and TRBJ2-5; D is uncertain. Sequenced sample: blood. This clonotype was obtained from a man aged 45-65 years in good health. The CDR3: CASREEQETQYF. The CDR3 nucleotides read TGCGCCAGCAGAGAGGAGCAAGAGACCCAGTACTTC.